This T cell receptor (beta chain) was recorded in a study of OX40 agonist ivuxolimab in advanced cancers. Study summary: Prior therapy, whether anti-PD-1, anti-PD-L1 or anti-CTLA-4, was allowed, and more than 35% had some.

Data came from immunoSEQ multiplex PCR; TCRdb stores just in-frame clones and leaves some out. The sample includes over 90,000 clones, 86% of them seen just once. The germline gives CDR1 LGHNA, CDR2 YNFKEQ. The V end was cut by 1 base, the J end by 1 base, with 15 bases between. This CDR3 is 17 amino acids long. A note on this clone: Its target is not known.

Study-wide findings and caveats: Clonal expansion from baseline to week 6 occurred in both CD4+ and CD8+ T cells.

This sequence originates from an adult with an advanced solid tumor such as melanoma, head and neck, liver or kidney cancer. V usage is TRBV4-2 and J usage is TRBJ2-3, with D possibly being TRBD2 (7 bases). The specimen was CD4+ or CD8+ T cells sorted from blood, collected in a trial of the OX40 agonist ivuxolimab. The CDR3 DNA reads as TGTGCCAGCAGCCAAGGGGGGGGGCTCGGTGGCACAGATACGCAGTATTTT. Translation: CASSQGGGLGGTDTQYF.